Below, 30 T cell receptor beta chains from the same sample are listed, as sequenced in a study of T cell responses to AZD1222 COVID-19 vaccine. TCRdb's table, derived via immunoSEQ multiplex PCR, lists solely in-frame clones and lacks some. The sample holds about 140,000 clones, around nine tenths seen once. This material consisted of peripheral blood, taken on day 0 of AZD1222 vaccination. These receptors came from an adult in good health.

The chain has TRBV6-5 and TRBJ1-2, with 9 bases aligning to TRBD1. Germline CDR1 and CDR2: MNHEY and SVGAGI. V trimming: 2 bases; J trimming: 4 bases; junction bases outside the gene matches: 8. CDR3 length: 16 amino acids. CDR3 coding DNA: TGTGCCAGCAGTTACGTGAGGACAGGGGTTTTCTATGGCTACACCTTC. This codes for CASSYVRTGVFYGYTF.

The CDR3 DNA follows: TGTGCCAGCAGTGAGTGGTCTGATGAAGCTTTCTTT. Its protein product is CASSEWSDEAFF. The V gene is TRBV6-1, the J gene TRBJ1-1, with no clear D. In germline, CDR1 is MNHNS, CDR2 SASEGT. This CDR3 has 12 amino acids. The ends were cut back, 3 bases at V and 7 bases at J, with 9 bases in the middle.

This chain connects TRBV27 to TRBJ1-1; D remains unclear. This CDR3 comprises 13 residues. Germline V gives CDR1 MNHEY, CDR2 SMNVEV (reference sequence). V shed 2 bases and J shed 1 base, with 5 bases lying between them. This CDR3 is CASSLQQNTEAFF. In nucleotides, the CDR3 is TGTGCCAGCAGTTTACAGCAGAACACTGAAGCTTTCTTT.

V gene TRBV6-5 combines with J gene TRBJ1-4; D unresolved. This CDR3 has 14 residues. V was clipped by 7 bases and J by 5 bases, with 14 bases between them. The germline V gene encodes CDR1 MNHEY and CDR2 SVGAGI. The CDR3 sequence is CASTNSPENEKLFF. The CDR3 region has the DNA TGTGCCAGCACCAACAGCCCCGAGAATGAAAAACTGTTTTTT.

The genes are TRBV25-1 and TRBJ2-3, with D uncertain. CDR1 MGHDK and CDR2 SYGVNS come from the germline V gene. CDR3 size: 11 residues. The V gene lost 5 bases and the J gene lost 0 bases, with 0 bases spanning the gap. In DNA form, the CDR3 reads TGTGCCAGCAGTAGCACAGATACGCAGTATTTT. Protein sequence: CASSSTDTQYF.

The sample holds a few counts of this clone. The chain recombines TRBV5-1 with TRBJ2-2; D is unclear. Germline loops: CDR1 SGHRS, CDR2 YFSETQ. This CDR3 spans 13 amino acids. Trimming pared 2 bases from V and 4 bases from J, leaving 6 bases between. CDR3 residues: CASSFLTTGELFF. The CDR3 bases are TGCGCCAGCAGCTTTCTCACCACCGGGGAGCTGTTTTTT.

The chain has TRBV7-2 and TRBJ2-3, with 7 bases matching TRBD2. CDR3 size: 17 residues. Germline trimming cut 7 bases from V and 0 bases from J; bases unmatched to any gene: 13. Germline values: CDR1 SGHTA, CDR2 FQGNSA. CDR3 amino acids: CASNETPGRFSTDTQYF. The CDR3 nucleotides read TGTGCCAGCAACGAAACCCCCGGGAGGTTCAGCACAGATACGCAGTATTTT.

The rearrangement links TRBV11-2 to TRBJ1-4; weak D call: TRBD1 (5 bases). The CDR3 covers 13 residues. Trimming stripped 4 bases from V and 5 bases from J, with 8 bases between. Germline CDR1 SGHAT, CDR2 FQNNGV. CDR3 loop: CASSYAGNEKLFF. In nucleotides, the CDR3 is TGTGCCAGCAGCTATGCAGGGAATGAAAAACTGTTTTTT. The full variable domain, completed using reference TRBV11-2 and TRBJ1-4, is EAGVAQSPRYKIIEKRQSVAFWCNPISGHATLYWYQQILGQGPKLLIQFQNNGVVDDSQLPKDRFSAERLKGVDSTLKIQPAKLEDSAVYLCASSYAGNEKLFFGSGTQLSVL.

This sequence joins TRBV30 and TRBJ1-2; D gene ambiguous. Per the germline V gene, CDR1 is GTSNPN and CDR2 is SVGIG (reference sequence). V was trimmed by 2 bases and J by 5 bases, leaving 6 bases between them. The CDR3 is 11 residues long. CDR3 coding DNA: TGTGCCTGGAGTAGGGCATATGGCTACACCTTC. Its protein product is CAWSRAYGYTF.

The chain carries TRBV2 and TRBJ2-1, with D unresolved. Trimming took 1 base from V and 5 from J, leaving 0 bases between them. CDR1 and CDR2 from the germline V gene are SNHLY and FYNNEI. CDR3 length: 11 residues. This CDR3 reads CASSEDNEQFF. CDR3 sequence (DNA): TGTGCCAGCAGTGAAGACAATGAGCAGTTCTTC.

The chain joins TRBV7-9 to TRBJ2-7, with a tentative D call TRBD2 (6 bases). Per the germline V gene, CDR1 is SEHNR and CDR2 is FQNEAQ (reference sequence). V was pared by 3 bases and J by 7 bases, with 19 bases between. The CDR3 is 15 residues long. CDR3 sequence: CASSLAWQGLREQYF. CDR3 sequence (DNA): TGTGCCAGCAGCTTGGCTTGGCAGGGACTTAGGGAGCAGTACTTC.

CDR3 sequence (DNA): TGTGCCTGGACATCAGGAACAGGGGGTTCCTATGGCTACACCTTC. Translating gives CAWTSGTGGSYGYTF. The V and J genes are TRBV30 and TRBJ1-2, with 8 nucleotides matching TRBD1. The CDR3 covers 15 residues. Germline V gene lookup returns CDR1 GTSNPN and CDR2 SVGIG (reference sequence). V lost 4 bases and J lost 4; bases outside the gene matches: 11.

V gene TRBV30 combines with J gene TRBJ2-7; D is unclear. The germline V gene has CDR1 GTSNPN and CDR2 SVGIG (reference sequence). This CDR3 comprises 12 residues. V shed 3 bases and J shed 2 bases, with 8 bases lying between them. CDR3 loop: CAWRGATYEQYF. CDR3 nucleotide sequence: TGTGCCTGGAGAGGAGCGACCTACGAGCAGTACTTC.

There are a few counts of this clone. The chain is built from TRBV12-3 or TRBV12-4 and TRBJ1-1, with D uncertain. This CDR3 comprises 12 residues. Between the trimmed V and J ends, which lost 3 bases and 4 bases, there was a span of 6 bases. The DNA for the CDR3 is TGTGCCAGCAGTTTCGGTGGCACTGAAGCTTTCTTT. Translation gives CASSFGGTEAFF.

This clone turned up a few times. The chain carries TRBV7-9 and TRBJ1-1; D is unresolved. Germline-derived CDR1 and CDR2 are SEHNR and FQNEAQ (reference sequence). The CDR3 runs to 16 residues. Trimming shortened V by 5 bases and J by 3 bases, and 19 bases separated the two germline ends. For the CDR3, the DNA is TGTGCCAGCAGCCCTGGCAAGGGTGTCGTTGACACTGAAGCTTTCTTT. It specifies CASSPGKGVVDTEAFF.

The rearrangement uses TRBV1 and TRBJ1-1; the DNA was not used to check the table's D call, TRBD1. TRBV1 is labeled a pseudogene. The CDR3 runs 15 residues. The CDR3 nucleotides read TGCACCAGCAGCCAAGAGACACAGGGAAACCTTGAAGCTTTCTTT. Residues: CTSSQETQGNLEAFF.

The J gene is TRBJ1-1, the V gene TRBV5-1; D is perhaps TRBD1 (5 bases). Trimming took 5 bases from V and 5 from J, leaving 16 bases between them. Germline CDR1 and CDR2: SGHRS and YFSETQ. The CDR3 covers 14 residues. In nucleotides, the CDR3 is TGCGCCAGCAGAAGCAGGGATTACGGTACTGAAGCTTTCTTT. It encodes CASRSRDYGTEAFF.

This clone is a singleton in its sample. The chain is built from TRBV6-2 or TRBV6-3 and TRBJ2-1; the match to TRBD2 covers 10 bases. Germline CDR1 MNHEY, CDR2 SVGEGT. V dropped 2 bases and J dropped 4; count of bases not matched to a gene: 2. The CDR3 covers 15 residues. Here the CDR3 reads CASSYGLAVYNEQFF. The CDR3 DNA sequence: TGTGCCAGCAGTTACGGACTAGCGGTTTACAATGAGCAGTTCTTC.

The V gene is TRBV28, the J gene TRBJ2-3; possibly TRBD2 for D (6 bases). V dropped 4 bases and J dropped 3 bases, with 11 bases sitting between them. The CDR3 runs 14 residues. Germline loops: CDR1 MDHEN, CDR2 SYDVKM. The CDR3 nucleotides read TGTGCCAGCAGTTCCAGCGGAGGGACAGATACGCAGTATTTT. It translates to CASSSSGGTDTQYF.

The chain combines TRBV18 with TRBJ2-2; 9 positions agree with TRBD2. This CDR3 has 19 residues. The V segment lost 3 bases and the J segment 1 base; nucleotides outside the gene matches: 12. Germline V gives CDR1 KGHSH, CDR2 LQKENI. CDR3 coding DNA: TGTGCCAGCTCACCGAACATGGTGCGCGGGAGGGAGAACACCGGGGAGCTGTTTTTT. This sequence encodes CASSPNMVRGRENTGELFF.

The chain links TRBV7-8 to TRBJ2-7; tentative D call: TRBD1 (5 bases). The V end lost 5 bases, the J end lost 2 bases, and 13 bases lay between the germline ends. Germline V gene data show CDR1 as SGHVS and CDR2 as FQNEAQ. The CDR3 covers 14 residues. The CDR3: CASSAPGYAYEQYF. The CDR3 DNA follows: TGTGCCAGCAGCGCTCCAGGGTACGCCTACGAGCAGTACTTC.

This clone was seen once. J is TRBJ2-2 and V is TRBV10-3; a weak D match, TRBD2 (5 bases). V lost 2 bases and J lost 4, with 11 bases in between. CDR1 is ENHRY, CDR2 SYGVKD, per germline. The CDR3 contains 15 residues. The chain's CDR3 is CAISERNSVTGELFF. The CDR3 DNA sequence: TGTGCCATCAGTGAGCGAAATAGCGTCACCGGGGAGCTGTTTTTT.

This clone was observed a single time. This sequence joins TRBV2 and TRBJ1-1; D possibly corresponds to TRBD1 (5 bases). V lost 5 bases to trimming and J lost 1 base, with 14 bases between them. Looked up from germline, CDR1 is SNHLY and CDR2 is FYNNEI. The CDR3 covers 15 residues. The CDR3 sequence: CASSFRDGRNTEAFF. The CDR3 DNA reads as TGTGCCAGCAGTTTCCGGGACGGACGGAACACTGAAGCTTTCTTT.

The chain employs TRBV9 and TRBJ2-3, with 8 bases aligning to TRBD1. The V gene's germline CDR1 is SGDLS and CDR2 YYNGEE. V shed 6 bases, J shed 6 bases, and the junction held 9 bases outside the gene matches. The CDR3 runs to 14 residues. The CDR3 DNA reads as TGTGCCAGCAACTCCAGGGGGCGCTCCGATACGCAGTATTTT. Translated, it gives CASNSRGRSDTQYF.

CDR3 nucleotide sequence: TGTGCCAGCAGTTTGGGCTGGAGCAACACCGGGGAGCTGTTTTTT. Its protein is CASSLGWSNTGELFF. V usage is TRBV28 and J usage is TRBJ2-2, with D unresolved. In germline, CDR1 is MDHEN, CDR2 SYDVKM. Trimming stripped 3 bases from V and 2 bases from J, with 10 bases between. The length of the CDR3 is 15 residues.

The rearrangement uses TRBV5-4 and TRBJ2-1; the D is unclear. V lost 4 bases, J lost 4 bases, and 12 bases lay in between. The CDR3 extends over 14 amino acids. Looked up from germline, CDR1 is SGHNT and CDR2 is YYREEE (reference sequence). The CDR3 sequence: CASSTPMGYNEQFF. The CDR3 bases are TGTGCCAGCAGCACGCCAATGGGATACAATGAGCAGTTCTTC.

The rearrangement links TRBV6-5 to TRBJ2-3; possibly TRBD1 for D (5 bases). V was pared by 6 bases and J by 1 base, with 11 bases between. CDR3 length equals 14 residues. Germline V gene sequence: CDR1 MNHEY, CDR2 SVGAGI. CDR3 sequence reads: CASRQGGGTDTQYF. The DNA of the CDR3 is TGTGCCAGCAGGCAGGGTGGGGGCACAGATACGCAGTATTTT.

This rearrangement joins TRBV13 to TRBJ1-1, with no clear D. The CDR3 loop spans 11 amino acids. V was pared by 0 bases and J by 8 bases, with 4 bases between. Germline loops: CDR1 PRHDT, CDR2 FYEKMQ (reference sequence). In DNA form, the CDR3 reads TGTGCCAGCAGCTTAGGTCCCGAAGCTTTCTTT. It specifies CASSLGPEAFF.

This chain uses TRBV7-2 with TRBJ1-5; 8 bases are a match to TRBD1. With V trimmed by 5 bases and J by 5 bases, 2 bases remained unmatched. CDR1 is SGHTA, CDR2 FQGNSA, per germline. CDR3 size: 13 residues. CDR3 loop: CASSAQGDQPQHF. DNA of the CDR3: TGTGCCAGCAGCGCACAGGGGGATCAGCCCCAGCATTTT. Drawing the rest from reference TRBV7-2 and TRBJ1-5, the complete variable domain is GAGVSQSPSNKVTEKGKDVELRCDPISGHTALYWYRQSLGQGLEFLIYFQGNSAPDKSGLPSDRFSAERTGGSVSTLTIQRTQQEDSAVYLCASSAQGDQPQHFGDGTRLSIL.

The chain is built from TRBV5-4 and TRBJ2-7; unclear D gene. The CDR3 extends over 16 amino acids. Trimming removed 5 bases at V and 1 base at J, with 19 bases between. Germline V CDR1 and CDR2: SGHNT, YYREEE (reference sequence). CDR3 protein: CASRGSLGPDSYEQYF. As DNA, the CDR3 is TGTGCCAGCAGAGGCTCCCTCGGACCGGATTCCTACGAGCAGTACTTC.